These 13 T cell receptor beta chains originate from one sample sequenced in a study of T cells expressing NK-cell markers. From the 5' RACE reads, TCRdb lists one entry per CDR3 protein and no DNA. This sample's table has 300,000 or so distinct CDR3 sequences. Sequencing used blood T cells: a sorted CD56 or NKG2C T cell subset, CD4+ or CD8+ T cells, or bulk PBMC T cells (not recorded which). Every receptor here comes from a woman aged 18-70 years in good health.

The gene calls are TRBV3-1 and TRBJ2-2; the TCRdb D gene call, TRBD1, has no DNA to confirm it. The CDR3 has 13 amino acids. Per germline, CDR1 LGHDT and CDR2 YNNKEL (reference sequence). The CDR3 is CASSHRDTGELFF.

The J gene is TRBJ1-1, the V gene TRBV7-9; no DNA is available, so the TRBD1 call from TCRdb remains unchecked. The germline gives CDR1 SEHNR, CDR2 FQNEAQ (reference sequence). The CDR3 consists of 15 residues. CDR3 sequence reads: CASSLGTGMNTEAFF. The variable domain in full, completed from reference TRBV7-9 and TRBJ1-1, reads DTGVSQNPRHKITKRGQNVTFRCDPISEHNRLYWYRQTLGQGPEFLTYFQNEAQLEKSRLLSDRFSAERPKGSFSTLEIQRTEQGDSAMYLCASSLGTGMNTEAFFGQGTRLTVV.

The V gene is TRBV18, the J gene TRBJ1-2. The CDR3 is 14 residues long. Germline CDR1 KGHSH, CDR2 LQKENI. Here the CDR3 reads CASSRSGDFFGYTF.

Here the CDR3 reads CSVAPQAGGRNEQFF. This sequence joins TRBV29-1 and TRBJ2-1; the D call from TCRdb, TRBD2, cannot be confirmed without DNA. The CDR3 loop spans 15 amino acids. CDR1 and CDR2 (germline): SQVTM, ANQGSEA.

The CDR3 reads CASTYMGGNEQFF. The chain has TRBV11-1 and TRBJ2-1; TCRdb's D gene call, TRBD1, goes unchecked for lack of DNA. The CDR3 runs 13 residues. From germline, CDR1 is SGHAT and CDR2 FQDESV (reference sequence).

This sequence joins TRBV12-3 or TRBV12-4 and TRBJ2-1. The CDR3 covers 15 residues. CDR3: CASSPDGRNNNEQFF.

This chain links TRBV12-3 or TRBV12-4 with TRBJ2-1; TCRdb reports TRBD1, a call that lacks DNA to check it against. The CDR3 spans 16 residues. CDR3 protein: CASRARGGTGGNEQFF.

The rearrangement links TRBV5-1 to TRBJ2-5. The germline V gene has CDR1 SGHRS and CDR2 YFSETQ. The CDR3 covers 13 residues. The CDR3 sequence is CASSSDSGETQYF.

The chain employs TRBV7-2 and TRBJ2-1. This CDR3 is 16 amino acids long. Germline-derived CDR1 and CDR2 are SGHTA and FQGNSA. The CDR3 protein is CASSLDGRGSYNEQFF.

The chain employs TRBV4-3 and TRBJ2-2; TCRdb indicates TRBD2, and absent DNA this call remains unverified. This CDR3 is 17 amino acids long. CDR1 is LGHNA and CDR2 is YSLEER in the germline V gene. Here the CDR3 reads CASSQSGQGLNTGELFF.

This rearrangement joins TRBV18 to TRBJ1-5; TCRdb calls TRBD1, which cannot be checked without DNA. The CDR3 loop spans 15 amino acids. CDR1 and CDR2 (germline): KGHSH, LQKENI. CDR3 amino acids: CASSPGTGGGQPQHF.

The chain links TRBV7-2 to TRBJ2-4. CDR1 is SGHTA, CDR2 FQGNSA, per germline. CDR3 length: 12 amino acids. The CDR3 sequence: CASSLQRNIQYF.

The chain employs TRBV2 and TRBJ2-7; lacking DNA, the TRBD2 call made by TCRdb goes unchecked. The V gene's germline CDR1 is SNHLY and CDR2 FYNNEI. This CDR3 spans 14 amino acids. CDR3 sequence: CASSAGLAGVEQYF. Complete variable domain (other parts from reference TRBV2 and TRBJ2-7): EPEVTQTPSHQVTQMGQEVILRCVPISNHLYFYWYRQILGQKVEFLVSFYNNEISEKSEIFDDQFSVERPDGSNFTLKIRSTKLEDSAMYFCASSAGLAGVEQYFGPGTRLTVT.